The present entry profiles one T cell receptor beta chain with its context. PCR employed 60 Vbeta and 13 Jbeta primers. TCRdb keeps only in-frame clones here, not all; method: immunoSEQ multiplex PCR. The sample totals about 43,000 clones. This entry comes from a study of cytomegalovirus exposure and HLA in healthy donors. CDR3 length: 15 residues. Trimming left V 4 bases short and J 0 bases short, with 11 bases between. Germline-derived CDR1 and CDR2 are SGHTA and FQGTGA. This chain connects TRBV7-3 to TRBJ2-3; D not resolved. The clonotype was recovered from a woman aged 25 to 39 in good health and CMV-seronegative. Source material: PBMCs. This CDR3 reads CASSSLRGSTDTQYF. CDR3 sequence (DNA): TGTGCCAGCAGCTCGCTACGCGGTAGCACAGATACGCAGTATTTT. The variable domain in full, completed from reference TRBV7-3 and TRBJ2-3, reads GAGVSQTPSNKVTEKGKYVELRCDPISGHTALYWYRQSLGQGPEFLIYFQGTGAADDSGLPNDRFFAVRPEGSVSTLKIQRTERGDSAVYLCASSSLRGSTDTQYFGPGTRLTVL.